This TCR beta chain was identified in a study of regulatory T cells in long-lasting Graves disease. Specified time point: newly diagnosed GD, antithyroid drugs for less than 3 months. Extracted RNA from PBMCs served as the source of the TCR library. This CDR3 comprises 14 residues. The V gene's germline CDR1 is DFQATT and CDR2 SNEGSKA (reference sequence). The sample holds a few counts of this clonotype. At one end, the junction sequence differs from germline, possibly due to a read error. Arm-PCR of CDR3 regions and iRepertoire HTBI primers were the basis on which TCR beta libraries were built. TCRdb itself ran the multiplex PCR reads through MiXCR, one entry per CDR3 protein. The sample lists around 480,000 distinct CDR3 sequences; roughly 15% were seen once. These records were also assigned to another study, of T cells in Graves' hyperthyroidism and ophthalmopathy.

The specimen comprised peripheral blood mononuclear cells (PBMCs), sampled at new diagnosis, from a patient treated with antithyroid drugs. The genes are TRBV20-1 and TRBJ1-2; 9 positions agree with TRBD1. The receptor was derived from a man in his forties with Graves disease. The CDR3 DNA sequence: TGCAGTGCTGCCGGGACAGGGTCTAACTATGACTACACCTTC. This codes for CSAAGTGSNYDYTF.